The 32 T cell receptor beta chains given below trace back to one sample, sequenced in a study of monozygotic twins with inflammatory bowel disease. Using the 5' RACE reads, TCRdb records one entry per CDR3 protein without DNA. Its listing shows about 210,000 distinct CDR3 sequences. The sequencing sample was made of blood. The receptor set was obtained from a human donor with ulcerative colitis or Crohn's disease, or a healthy co-twin of an affected twin (not recorded which).

The genes are TRBV3-1 and TRBJ2-1; the D gene TCRdb calls, TRBD1, cannot be checked with no DNA. CDR3 length equals 16 residues. CDR1 is LGHDT, CDR2 YNNKEL, per germline (reference sequence). CDR3: CASSLSRGSSYNEQFF.

The rearrangement links TRBV24-1 to TRBJ2-1; the TCRdb call, TRBD2, lacks DNA for checking. The V gene's germline CDR1 is KGHDR and CDR2 SFDVKD. The CDR3 contains 17 residues. Here the CDR3 reads CATSDLPGTSGGPEQFF.

The chain employs TRBV5-6 and TRBJ1-2; TCRdb's D call of TRBD1 is untestable without DNA. CDR3 size: 16 residues. Per the germline V gene, CDR1 is SGHDT and CDR2 is YYEEEE. This chain's CDR3 is CASSLARTTSWYGYTF.

This sequence joins TRBV7-9 and TRBJ1-4; TCRdb calls TRBD1, which cannot be checked without DNA. CDR1 is SEHNR and CDR2 is FQNEAQ in the germline V gene (reference sequence). There are 14 residues in the CDR3. The CDR3 loop reads CASSTGQTNEKLFF.

CDR3 in amino acids: CSVDGTGTGNTIYF. The genes are TRBV29-1 and TRBJ1-3; there is no DNA to check the TCRdb D call of TRBD1. The CDR3 totals 14 residues. Per the germline V gene, CDR1 is SQVTM and CDR2 is ANQGSEA.

CDR3 residues: CASRLDRGGNTEAFF. V is TRBV27 and J is TRBJ1-1; the TCRdb D gene call, TRBD1, has no DNA to confirm it. Germline CDR1 reads MNHEY; CDR2 reads SMNVEV (reference sequence). This CDR3 comprises 15 residues.

The CDR3 here is CSAETGNTQYF. The chain recombines TRBV20-1 with TRBJ2-3; the TCRdb D gene call, TRBD1, has no DNA to confirm it. In germline, CDR1 is DFQATT, CDR2 SNEGSKA (reference sequence). The CDR3 has 11 residues.

The J gene is TRBJ1-4, the V gene TRBV7-9. This CDR3 region has 15 residues. Germline V gene sequence: CDR1 SEHNR, CDR2 FQNEAQ (reference sequence). The CDR3 is CASSGGSGVGEKLFF.

The rearrangement links TRBV12-3 or TRBV12-4 to TRBJ2-2; with no DNA, the TCRdb D assignment of TRBD1 cannot be verified. This CDR3 is built from 15 residues. This CDR3 reads CASSVDRSNTGELFF.

The chain uses TRBV7-8 and TRBJ2-1. In germline, CDR1 is SGHVS, CDR2 FQNEAQ. This CDR3 is 16 amino acids long. The CDR3 region is CASSARTVVFYNEQFF.

The V and J genes are TRBV5-5 and TRBJ2-1; TCRdb calls TRBD2, which cannot be checked without DNA. Germline V gives CDR1 SGHKS, CDR2 YYEKEE (reference sequence). This CDR3 has 15 residues. CDR3 amino acids: CASSLVSGGYNEQFF.

The genes are TRBV7-9 and TRBJ2-3. Germline V gene lookup returns CDR1 SEHNR and CDR2 FQNEAQ (reference sequence). The CDR3 extends over 12 amino acids. The CDR3 reads CASITGTDTQYF.

J is TRBJ1-1 and V is TRBV5-1; TCRdb indicates TRBD1, and absent DNA this call remains unverified. This CDR3 has 17 amino acids. Per the germline V gene, CDR1 is SGHRS and CDR2 is YFSETQ. The CDR3 loop is CASREGEGAGENTEAFF.

The chain joins TRBV20-1 to TRBJ2-1; there is no DNA to check the TCRdb D call of TRBD1. This CDR3 is built from 15 residues. Looked up from germline, CDR1 is DFQATT and CDR2 is SNEGSKA (reference sequence). CDR3 loop: CSARSDRDSYNEQFF.

CDR3 sequence: CASSQVVLAATDTQYF. The J gene is TRBJ2-3, the V gene TRBV7-2; TCRdb names TRBD2, which stays unverified in the absence of DNA. CDR3 length: 16 residues. The germline gives CDR1 SGHTA, CDR2 FQGNSA.

The V gene is TRBV3-1, the J gene TRBJ2-7; the TCRdb call, TRBD1, lacks DNA for checking. CDR3 length: 15 residues. Germline V gives CDR1 LGHDT, CDR2 YNNKEL (reference sequence). CDR3 in amino acids: CASSRQISITYEQYF.

The J gene is TRBJ1-2, the V gene TRBV5-4; TCRdb designates TRBD1, a call that cannot be tested without DNA. The CDR3 length is 14 residues. Germline V gene lookup returns CDR1 SGHNT and CDR2 YYREEE (reference sequence). The CDR3 loop reads CASSSLAGQWGYTF.

The chain links TRBV5-1 to TRBJ2-4; TCRdb calls TRBD1, which cannot be checked without DNA. The CDR3 has 14 residues. Germline V gene data show CDR1 as SGHRS and CDR2 as YFSETQ. CDR3: CASSTGQGENIQYF.

The J gene is TRBJ1-1, the V gene TRBV6-1. Germline V gene data show CDR1 as MNHNS and CDR2 as SASEGT. This CDR3 is 12 amino acids long. CDR3: CASSEPDTEAFF.

The chain couples TRBV6-4 to TRBJ2-3; no DNA is available, so the TRBD2 call from TCRdb remains unchecked. The V gene's germline CDR1 is MRHNA and CDR2 SNTAGT. This CDR3 is 15 amino acids long. The CDR3 is CASSESGGAADTQYF.

The chain carries TRBV6-1 and TRBJ2-5; TCRdb indicates TRBD2, and absent DNA this call remains unverified. Per the germline V gene, CDR1 is MNHNS and CDR2 is SASEGT. CDR3 length: 15 residues. The CDR3 sequence is CASVPQGYGQETQYF.

The J gene is TRBJ1-2, the V gene TRBV10-3; TCRdb returns TRBD1, unconfirmable since there is no DNA. Germline values: CDR1 ENHRY, CDR2 SYGVKD. This CDR3 is built from 14 residues. CDR3 sequence: CAISAGQGDYGYTF.

The genes are TRBV7-9 and TRBJ1-4. The CDR3 sequence is 17 residues long. Looked up from germline, CDR1 is SEHNR and CDR2 is FQNEAQ (reference sequence). CDR3 in amino acids: CASSLDELRRSNEKLFF.

The chain couples TRBV12-3 or TRBV12-4 to TRBJ2-1; TCRdb selects TRBD2, and the lack of DNA leaves this call unchecked. The CDR3 contains 15 residues. This CDR3 is CASTDTRRGPNEQFF.

The V and J genes are TRBV7-9 and TRBJ1-4; TCRdb picks TRBD1, but there is no DNA to check that call. Germline V gene lookup returns CDR1 SEHNR and CDR2 FQNEAQ (reference sequence). The CDR3 has 14 residues. The CDR3: CASSFFQGTEKLFF.

The chain couples TRBV29-1 to TRBJ1-2; no DNA is available, so the TRBD1 call from TCRdb remains unchecked. Looked up from germline, CDR1 is SQVTM and CDR2 is ANQGSEA. The CDR3 runs 13 residues. The CDR3 spells CSVSQGAGSGYTF.

The rearrangement links TRBV10-3 to TRBJ2-4. The CDR3 is 13 residues long. Per the germline V gene, CDR1 is ENHRY and CDR2 is SYGVKD. CDR3: CAISESIENIQYF.

The chain joins TRBV29-1 to TRBJ2-1. Germline V CDR1 and CDR2: SQVTM, ANQGSEA. The CDR3 is 12 residues long. The CDR3 reads CSVTDPYNEQFF.

This sequence joins TRBV7-6 and TRBJ2-2; TCRdb calls TRBD1, which cannot be checked without DNA. The germline V gene encodes CDR1 SGHVS and CDR2 FNYEAQ. CDR3 length: 16 amino acids. CDR3 sequence: CASSSRDRKNTGELFF.

The J gene is TRBJ1-5, the V gene TRBV12-3 or TRBV12-4. This CDR3 comprises 13 residues. CDR3 protein: CASRLRENQPQHF.

The gene calls are TRBV27 and TRBJ1-3. From germline, CDR1 is MNHEY and CDR2 SMNVEV (reference sequence). This CDR3 region has 13 residues. The CDR3: CASSSQVGNTIYF.

The V gene is TRBV5-1, the J gene TRBJ2-3; TCRdb's D call, TRBD1, is unchecked because there is no DNA. In germline, CDR1 is SGHRS, CDR2 YFSETQ. The CDR3 is 14 residues long. CDR3 sequence reads: CASSPGTETDTQYF.